This T cell receptor (beta chain) is from a study of OX40 agonist ivuxolimab in advanced cancers. General observations from the study: Certain nonresponding patients likewise had low normalized T-cell clonal expansion.

As concerns this clone: Antigen specificity is unknown.

Sequencing used immunoSEQ multiplex PCR; TCRdb keeps in-frame clones, though not all of them. The sample carries about 95,000 clones, about 85% recorded once. Sequences were derived from CD4+ or CD8+ T cells sorted from blood, sampled in a trial of the OX40 agonist ivuxolimab. This clonotype was sampled from an adult with an advanced solid tumor such as melanoma, head and neck, liver or kidney cancer.

The CDR3 is CASSPSGAVQPQHF. DNA of the CDR3: TGTGCCAGCAGCCCTTCCGGGGCGGTTCAGCCCCAGCATTTT. The chain is built from TRBV5-8 and TRBJ1-5; tentatively, D is TRBD1 (5 bases). V shed 4 bases and J shed 6 bases, with 14 bases lying between them. There are 14 residues in the CDR3. Per the germline V gene, CDR1 is SGHTS and CDR2 is YDEGEE.